This TCR beta chain was retrieved from a study of blood T cell repertoires in COVID-19. Methods used by the authors: Scientists estimated how many nucleated cells there were by amplifying reference gene primers. TCRdb's table, derived via immunoSEQ multiplex PCR, lists solely in-frame clones and lacks some. D and trimming were read from the DNA, whereas the V and J calls and clone size are those reported in that table. Here the sample spans hundreds of thousands of clones, 80% to 90% being singletons. Participants spanned ages 18 to 89 years and resided in 24 US areas. Two negative PCRs, clearance, or symptom resolution were required of recovered Cohort 3 donors. This CDR3 has 16 residues. CDR1 and CDR2 (germline): SGHVS, FQNEAQ. V lost 0 bases to trimming and J lost 5 bases, with 13 bases between them.

The receptor's source is a woman aged 18-29 years who had recovered from COVID-19. Sequencing used PBMCs or T cells enriched from blood (not recorded which). The chain has TRBV7-8 and TRBJ2-2; tentative D call: TRBD2 (5 bases). The CDR3 DNA reads TGTGCCAGCAGCTTAGCGCGGGTAGTTAGAACCGGGGAGCTGTTTTTT. Its protein is CASSLARVVRTGELFF.